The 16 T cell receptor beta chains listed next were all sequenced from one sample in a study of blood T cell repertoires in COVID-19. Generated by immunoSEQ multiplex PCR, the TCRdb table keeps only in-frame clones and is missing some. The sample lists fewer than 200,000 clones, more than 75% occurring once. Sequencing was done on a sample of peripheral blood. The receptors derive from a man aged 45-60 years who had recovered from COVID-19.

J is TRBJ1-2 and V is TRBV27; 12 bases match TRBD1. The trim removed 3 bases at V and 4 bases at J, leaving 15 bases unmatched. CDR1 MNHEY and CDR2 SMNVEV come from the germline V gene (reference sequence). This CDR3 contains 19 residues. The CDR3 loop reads CASSFTARGTGGAGYGYTF. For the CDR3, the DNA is TGTGCCAGCAGTTTCACCGCCCGTGGGACAGGGGGCGCCGGCTATGGCTACACCTTC.

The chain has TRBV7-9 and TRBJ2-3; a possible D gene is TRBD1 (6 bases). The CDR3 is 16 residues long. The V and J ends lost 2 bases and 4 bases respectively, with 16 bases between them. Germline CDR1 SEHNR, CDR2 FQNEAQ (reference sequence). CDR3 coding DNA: TGTGCCAGCAGCTTAAGAGGGGCAGGGGATGCAGATACGCAGTATTTT. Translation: CASSLRGAGDADTQYF.

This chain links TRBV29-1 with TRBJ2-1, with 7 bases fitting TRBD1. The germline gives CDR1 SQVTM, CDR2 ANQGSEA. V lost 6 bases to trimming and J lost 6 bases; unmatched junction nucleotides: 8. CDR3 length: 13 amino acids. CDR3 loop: CSVPGGSLNEQFF. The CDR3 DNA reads TGCAGCGTCCCAGGGGGAAGTCTCAATGAGCAGTTCTTC.

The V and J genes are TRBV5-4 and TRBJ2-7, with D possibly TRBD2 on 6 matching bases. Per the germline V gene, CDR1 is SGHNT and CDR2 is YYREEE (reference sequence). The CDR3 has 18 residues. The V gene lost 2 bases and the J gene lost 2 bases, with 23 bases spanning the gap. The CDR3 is CASSFPGSAGNPPYEQYF. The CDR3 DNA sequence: TGTGCCAGCAGCTTTCCCGGCTCAGCGGGCAACCCCCCCTACGAGCAGTACTTC.

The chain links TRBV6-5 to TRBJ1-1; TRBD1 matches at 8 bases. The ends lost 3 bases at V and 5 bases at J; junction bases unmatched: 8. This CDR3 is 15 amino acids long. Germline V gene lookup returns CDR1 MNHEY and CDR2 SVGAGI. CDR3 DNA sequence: TGTGCCAGCAGTTATAGTGGACAGGGTAGGACTGAAGCTTTCTTT. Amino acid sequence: CASSYSGQGRTEAFF.

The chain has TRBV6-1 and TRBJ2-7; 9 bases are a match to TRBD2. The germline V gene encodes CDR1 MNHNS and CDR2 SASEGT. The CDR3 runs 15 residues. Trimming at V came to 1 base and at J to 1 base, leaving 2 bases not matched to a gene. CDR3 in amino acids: CASSEGTSESYEQYF. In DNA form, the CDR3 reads TGTGCCAGCAGTGAAGGGACTAGCGAGTCCTACGAGCAGTACTTC.

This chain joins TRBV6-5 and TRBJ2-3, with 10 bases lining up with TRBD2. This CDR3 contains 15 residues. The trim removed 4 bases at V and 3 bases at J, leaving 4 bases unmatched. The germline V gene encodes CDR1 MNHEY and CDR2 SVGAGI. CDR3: CASSSGGLATDTQYF. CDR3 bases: TGTGCCAGCAGTTCGGGGGGACTAGCGACAGATACGCAGTATTTT.

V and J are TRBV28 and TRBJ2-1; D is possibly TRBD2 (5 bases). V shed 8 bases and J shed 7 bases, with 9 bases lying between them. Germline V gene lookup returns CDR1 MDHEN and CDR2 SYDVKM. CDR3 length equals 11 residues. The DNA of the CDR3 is TGTGCCAGCGGACTGGTAAATGAGCAGTTCTTC. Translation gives CASGLVNEQFF.

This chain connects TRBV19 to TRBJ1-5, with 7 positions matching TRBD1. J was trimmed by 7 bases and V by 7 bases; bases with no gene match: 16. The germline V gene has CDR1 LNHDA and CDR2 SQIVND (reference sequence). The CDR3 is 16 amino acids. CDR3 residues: CASKVGRGDSLQPQHF. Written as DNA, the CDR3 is TGTGCCAGTAAGGTGGGCAGGGGGGATTCTCTACAGCCCCAGCATTTT.

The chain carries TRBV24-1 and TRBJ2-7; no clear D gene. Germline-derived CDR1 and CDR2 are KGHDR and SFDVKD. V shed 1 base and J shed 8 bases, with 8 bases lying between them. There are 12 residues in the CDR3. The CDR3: CATSDFGAKQYF. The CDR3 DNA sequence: TGTGCCACCAGTGATTTCGGAGCAAAGCAGTACTTC.

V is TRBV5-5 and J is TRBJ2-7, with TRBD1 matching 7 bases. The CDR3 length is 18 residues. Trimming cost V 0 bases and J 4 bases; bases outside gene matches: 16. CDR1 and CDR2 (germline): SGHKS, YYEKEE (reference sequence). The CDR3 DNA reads TGTGCCAGCAGCTTGGTAGGGGGCTTTACTACCCGTTTGTACGAGCAGTACTTC. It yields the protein CASSLVGGFTTRLYEQYF. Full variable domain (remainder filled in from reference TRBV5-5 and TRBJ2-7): DAGVTQSPTHLIKTRGQQVTLRCSPISGHKSVSWYQQVLGQGPQFIFQYYEKEERGRGNFPDRFSARQFPNYSSELNVNALLLGDSALYLCASSLVGGFTTRLYEQYFGPGTRLTVT.

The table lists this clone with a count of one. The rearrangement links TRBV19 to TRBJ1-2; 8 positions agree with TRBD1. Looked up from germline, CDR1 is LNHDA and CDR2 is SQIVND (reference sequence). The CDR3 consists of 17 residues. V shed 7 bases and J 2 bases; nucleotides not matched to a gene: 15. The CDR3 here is CASTTVAGGSANYGYTF. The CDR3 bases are TGTGCCAGTACTACTGTAGCAGGGGGCTCTGCAAACTATGGCTACACCTTC.

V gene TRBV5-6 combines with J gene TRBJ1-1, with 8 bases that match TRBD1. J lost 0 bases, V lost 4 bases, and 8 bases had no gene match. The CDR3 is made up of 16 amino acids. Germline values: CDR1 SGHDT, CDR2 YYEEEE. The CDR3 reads CASSPRTGLLNTEAFF. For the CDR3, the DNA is TGTGCCAGCAGCCCGCGGACAGGGCTATTGAACACTGAAGCTTTCTTT.

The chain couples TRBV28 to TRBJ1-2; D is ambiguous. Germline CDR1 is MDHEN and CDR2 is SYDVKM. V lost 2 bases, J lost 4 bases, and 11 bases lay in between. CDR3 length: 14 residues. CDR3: CASSLDPQAYGYTF. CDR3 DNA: TGTGCCAGCAGTTTAGACCCTCAGGCCTATGGCTACACCTTC.

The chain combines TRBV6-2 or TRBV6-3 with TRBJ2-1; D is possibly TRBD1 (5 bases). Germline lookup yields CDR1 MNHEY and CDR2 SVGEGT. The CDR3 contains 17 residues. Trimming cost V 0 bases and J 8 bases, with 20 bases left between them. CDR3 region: CASSYSNLGVDIYEQFF. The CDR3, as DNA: TGTGCCAGCAGTTACTCGAATTTGGGTGTGGACATCTATGAGCAGTTCTTC.

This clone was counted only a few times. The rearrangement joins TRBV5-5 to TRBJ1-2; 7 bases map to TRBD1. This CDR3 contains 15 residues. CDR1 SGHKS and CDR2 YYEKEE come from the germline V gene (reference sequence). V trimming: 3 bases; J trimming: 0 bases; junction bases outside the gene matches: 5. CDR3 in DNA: TGTGCCAGCAGCTCTGGGACAGCAACTAACTATGGCTACACCTTC. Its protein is CASSSGTATNYGYTF.